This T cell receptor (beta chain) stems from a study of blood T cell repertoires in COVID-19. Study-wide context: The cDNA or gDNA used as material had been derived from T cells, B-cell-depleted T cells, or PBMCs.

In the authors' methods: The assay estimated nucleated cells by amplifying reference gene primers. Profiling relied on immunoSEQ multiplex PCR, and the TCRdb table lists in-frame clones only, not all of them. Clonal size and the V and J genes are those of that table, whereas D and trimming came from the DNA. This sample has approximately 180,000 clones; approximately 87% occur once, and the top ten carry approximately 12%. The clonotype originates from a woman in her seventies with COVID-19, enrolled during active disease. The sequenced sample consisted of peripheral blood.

The CDR3 DNA reads as TGTGCCAGCAGTGAGTCTAGCGGGAAAACAGATACGCAGTATTTT. Protein product: CASSESSGKTDTQYF. The chain links TRBV2 to TRBJ2-3, with TRBD2 matching 9 bases. Germline values: CDR1 SNHLY, CDR2 FYNNEI. The CDR3 totals 15 residues. With 3 bases clipped from V and 3 bases from J, the junction kept 4 bases outside the gene matches.